One and the same sample provided the 7 T cell receptor beta chains below, sequenced in a study of a mutant IDH1 vaccine in newly diagnosed glioma. Time point given: week 11, during vaccination. Vaccine doses each comprised 300 ug of mutant IDH1 20-mer peptide, with topical imiquimod. Clones were sequenced by immunoSEQ multiplex PCR, and TCRdb holds only the in-frame ones, with some missing. The table lists some 130,000 clones, around 80% of them singletons. Their antigen targets remain unknown. Sample: PBMCs, taken from a glioma patient whose treatment included an IDH1 peptide vaccine. The receptors derive from a middle-aged man with glioma.

The chain joins TRBV10-1 to TRBJ2-3; 8 bases agree with TRBD2. The germline V gene has CDR1 WNHNN and CDR2 SYGVQD (reference sequence). Unmatched junction bases numbered 3, after V lost 1 base and J lost 0 bases. The CDR3 covers 16 residues. For the CDR3, the DNA is TGCGCCAGCAGTGAGTTTAGCGGGGTTAGCACAGATACGCAGTATTTT. It codes for CASSEFSGVSTDTQYF.

This clone was seen just once. This sequence joins TRBV30 and TRBJ2-3, with D tentatively TRBD2 (5 bases). The germline V gene encodes CDR1 GTSNPN and CDR2 SVGIG (reference sequence). Trimming cost V 5 bases and J 3 bases, with 12 bases left between them. The CDR3 covers 13 residues. The CDR3 loop reads CAWVAGGTDTQYF. The CDR3 region has the DNA TGTGCCTGGGTGGCGGGCGGTACAGATACGCAGTATTTT.

The chain combines TRBV7-5 with TRBJ2-1; TRBD2 is taken as the D call from the table, unchecked against the DNA. TRBV7-5 is a pseudogene. CDR3 length: 19 amino acids. CDR3 sequence (DNA): TGTGCCAGAAGCTCCCGGCGGGGCCTAACGGGGGAGTTGTGGAATGAGCAGTTCTTC. It codes for CARSSRRGLTGELWNEQFF.

The rearrangement links TRBV6-1 to TRBJ1-2, with 7 positions matching TRBD1. V was pared by 6 bases and J by 5 bases, with 6 bases of the junction left unmatched. The CDR3 totals 13 residues. Per germline, CDR1 MNHNS and CDR2 SASEGT. The CDR3 sequence: CASSPGQYYGYTF. CDR3 nucleotide sequence: TGTGCCAGCAGCCCGGGACAGTATTATGGCTACACCTTC.

The chain has TRBV30 and TRBJ1-1, with 7 bases identical to TRBD1. The CDR3 consists of 15 residues. CDR1 is GTSNPN, CDR2 SVGIG, per germline (reference sequence). V shed 1 base and J 1 base; nucleotides not matched to a gene: 6. DNA for the CDR3: TGTGCCTGGAGTGCTTTACAGGGGCGGAACACTGAAGCTTTCTTT. This sequence encodes CAWSALQGRNTEAFF. The full variable domain, completed using reference TRBV30 and TRBJ1-1, is SQTIHQWPATLVQPVGSPLSLECTVEGTSNPNLYWYRQAAGRGLQLLFYSVGIGQISSEVPQNLSASRPQDRQFILSSKKLLLSDSGFYLCAWSALQGRNTEAFFGQGTRLTVV.

In this sample, this clone turned up many times. The chain combines TRBV12-5 with TRBJ2-7; either TRBD1 or TRBD2 may fit D (7 bases each). Trimming cost V 2 bases and J 4 bases, with 21 bases left between them. The germline gives CDR1 LGHNT, CDR2 FRNRAP. CDR3 length: 17 amino acids. The CDR3 DNA follows: TGTGCTAGTGGTTTGTGGCCCAGGGGGGGGATTAAGTACGAGCAGTACTTC. Amino acid sequence: CASGLWPRGGIKYEQYF.

The V and J genes are TRBV27 and TRBJ1-6; no clear D gene. V lost 4 bases, J lost 4 bases, and 11 bases lay in between. Germline CDR1 and CDR2: MNHEY and SMNVEV (reference sequence). This CDR3 is built from 15 residues. The CDR3 sequence: CASSSPGLYNSPLHF. The CDR3 DNA is TGTGCCAGCAGTTCCCCGGGCCTGTATAATTCACCCCTCCACTTT.